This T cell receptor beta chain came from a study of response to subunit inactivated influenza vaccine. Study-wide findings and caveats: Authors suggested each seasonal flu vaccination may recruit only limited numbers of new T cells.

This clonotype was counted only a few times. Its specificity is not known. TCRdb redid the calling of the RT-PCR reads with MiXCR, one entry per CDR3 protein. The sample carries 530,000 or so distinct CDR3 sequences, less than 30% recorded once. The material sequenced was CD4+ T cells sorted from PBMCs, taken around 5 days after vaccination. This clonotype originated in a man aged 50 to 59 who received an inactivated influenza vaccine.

CDR3 amino acids: CASSFRTSGQETQYF. In DNA form, the CDR3 reads TGTGCCAGCAGCTTTCGGACTAGCGGCCAAGAGACCCAGTACTTC. The chain has TRBV7-2 and TRBJ2-5; 10 bases map to TRBD2. Per germline, CDR1 SGHTA and CDR2 FQGNSA. There are 15 residues in the CDR3. V shed 3 bases and J 1 base; nucleotides not matched to a gene: 2.